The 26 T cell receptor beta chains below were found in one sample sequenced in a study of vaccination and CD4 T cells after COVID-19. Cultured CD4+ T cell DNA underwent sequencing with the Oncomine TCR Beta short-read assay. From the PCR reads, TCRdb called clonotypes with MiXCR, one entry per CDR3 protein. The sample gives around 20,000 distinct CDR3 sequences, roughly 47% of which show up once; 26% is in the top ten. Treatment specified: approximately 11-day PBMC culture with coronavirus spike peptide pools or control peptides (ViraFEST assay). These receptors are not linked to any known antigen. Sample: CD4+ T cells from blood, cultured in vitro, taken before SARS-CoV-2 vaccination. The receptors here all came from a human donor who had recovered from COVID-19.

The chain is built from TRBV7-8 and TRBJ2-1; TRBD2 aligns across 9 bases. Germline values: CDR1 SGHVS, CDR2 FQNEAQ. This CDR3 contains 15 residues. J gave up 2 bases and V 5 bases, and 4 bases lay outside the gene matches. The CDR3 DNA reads TGTGCCAGCAGCCTCCGACTAGCGGCCTACAATGAGCAGTTCTTC. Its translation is CASSLRLAAYNEQFF.

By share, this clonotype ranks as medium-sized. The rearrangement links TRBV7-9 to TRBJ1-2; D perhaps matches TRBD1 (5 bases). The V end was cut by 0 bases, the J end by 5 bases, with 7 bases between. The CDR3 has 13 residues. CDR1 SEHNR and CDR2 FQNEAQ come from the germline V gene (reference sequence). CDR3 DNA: TGTGCCAGCAGCTTAGCAGGGGCGTATGGCTACACCTTC. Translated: CASSLAGAYGYTF.

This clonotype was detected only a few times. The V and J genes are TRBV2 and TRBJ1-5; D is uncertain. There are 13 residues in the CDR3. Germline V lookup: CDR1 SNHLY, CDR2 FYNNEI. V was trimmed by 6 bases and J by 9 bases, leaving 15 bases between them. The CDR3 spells CASREADWMPQHF. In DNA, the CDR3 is TGTGCCAGCAGGGAGGCCGACTGGATGCCCCAGCATTTT.

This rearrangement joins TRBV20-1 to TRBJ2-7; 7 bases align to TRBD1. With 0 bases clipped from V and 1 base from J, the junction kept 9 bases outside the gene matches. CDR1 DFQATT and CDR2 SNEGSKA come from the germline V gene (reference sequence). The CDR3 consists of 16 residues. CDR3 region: CSARDVATGDSYEQYF. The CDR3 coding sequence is TGCAGTGCTAGAGATGTTGCTACAGGGGATTCCTACGAGCAGTACTTC.

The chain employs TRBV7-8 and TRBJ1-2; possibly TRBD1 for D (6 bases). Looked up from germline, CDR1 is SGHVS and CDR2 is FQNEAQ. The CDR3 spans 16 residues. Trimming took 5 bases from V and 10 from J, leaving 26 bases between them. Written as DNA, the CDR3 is TGTGCCAGCAGCCCAAACCCGGGACAAACACTTACAACCTACACCTTC. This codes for CASSPNPGQTLTTYTF.

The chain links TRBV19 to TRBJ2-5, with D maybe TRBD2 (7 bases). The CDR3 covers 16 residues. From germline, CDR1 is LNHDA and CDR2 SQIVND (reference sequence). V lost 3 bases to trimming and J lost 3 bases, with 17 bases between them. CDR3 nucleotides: TGTGCCAGTAGTATCGGCGGGGGCTTAGGGGAAGAGACCCAGTACTTC. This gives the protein CASSIGGGLGEETQYF.

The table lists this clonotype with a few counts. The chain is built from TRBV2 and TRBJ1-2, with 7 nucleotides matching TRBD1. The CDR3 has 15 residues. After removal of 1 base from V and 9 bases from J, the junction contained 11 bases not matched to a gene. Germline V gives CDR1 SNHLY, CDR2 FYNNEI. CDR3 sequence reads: CASSEDTGALLRYTF. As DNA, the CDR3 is TGTGCCAGCAGTGAAGACACAGGGGCCCTATTGCGCTACACCTTC.

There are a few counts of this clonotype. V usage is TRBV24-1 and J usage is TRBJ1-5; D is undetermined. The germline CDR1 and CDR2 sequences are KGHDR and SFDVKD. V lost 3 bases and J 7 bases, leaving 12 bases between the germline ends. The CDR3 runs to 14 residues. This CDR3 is CATSDALVGQPQHF. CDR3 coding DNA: TGTGCCACCAGTGATGCCCTAGTGGGGCAGCCCCAGCATTTT.

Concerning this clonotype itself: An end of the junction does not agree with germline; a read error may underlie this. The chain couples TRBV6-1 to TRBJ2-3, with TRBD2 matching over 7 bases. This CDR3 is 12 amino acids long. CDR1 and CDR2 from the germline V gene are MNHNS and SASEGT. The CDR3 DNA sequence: TGTGCCAGCAGGGAAGCGGGGGATACGCAGTATTTT. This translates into CASREAGDTQYF.

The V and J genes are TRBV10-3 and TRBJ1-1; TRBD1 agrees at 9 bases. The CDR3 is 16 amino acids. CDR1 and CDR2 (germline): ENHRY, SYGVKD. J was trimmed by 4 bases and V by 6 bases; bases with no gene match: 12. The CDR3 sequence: CAIRPGQGMIFTEAFF. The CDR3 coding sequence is TGTGCCATCAGGCCGGGACAGGGTATGATATTCACTGAAGCTTTCTTT.

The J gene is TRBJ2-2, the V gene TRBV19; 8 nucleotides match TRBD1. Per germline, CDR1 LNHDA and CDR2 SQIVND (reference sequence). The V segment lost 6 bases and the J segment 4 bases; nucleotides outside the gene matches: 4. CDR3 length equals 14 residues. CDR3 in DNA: TGTGCCAGTAGGGGACAGGCTGGCACCGGGGAGCTGTTTTTT. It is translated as CASRGQAGTGELFF.

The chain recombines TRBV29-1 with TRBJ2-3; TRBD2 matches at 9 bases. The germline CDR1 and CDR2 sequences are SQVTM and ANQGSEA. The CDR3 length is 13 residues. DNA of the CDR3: TGCACCTTTAGCGGGGGAGGCACAGATACGCAGTATTTT. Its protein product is CTFSGGGTDTQYF.

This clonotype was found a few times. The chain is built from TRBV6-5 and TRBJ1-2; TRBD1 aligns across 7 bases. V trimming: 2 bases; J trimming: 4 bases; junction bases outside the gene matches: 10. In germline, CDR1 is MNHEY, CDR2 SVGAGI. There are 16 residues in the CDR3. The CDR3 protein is CASSYGARPGGYGYTF. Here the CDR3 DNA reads TGTGCCAGCAGTTACGGTGCACGGCCAGGGGGCTATGGCTACACCTTC.

The DNA of the CDR3 is TGTGCCACCAGCAGAGTGTCGGGGGTCCATGAGCAGTTCTTC. Residues: CATSRVSGVHEQFF. V gene TRBV15 combines with J gene TRBJ2-1, with D possibly TRBD2 on 6 matching bases. This CDR3 is built from 14 residues. From germline, CDR1 is LNHNV and CDR2 YYDKDF (reference sequence). The V end lost 1 base, the J end lost 8 bases, and 12 bases lay between the germline ends.

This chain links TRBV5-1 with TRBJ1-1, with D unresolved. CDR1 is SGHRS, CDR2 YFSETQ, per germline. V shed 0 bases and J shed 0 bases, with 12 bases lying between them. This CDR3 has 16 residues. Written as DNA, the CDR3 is TGCGCCAGCAGCTTGGTGGGATTGGGGATGAACACTGAAGCTTTCTTT. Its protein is CASSLVGLGMNTEAFF.

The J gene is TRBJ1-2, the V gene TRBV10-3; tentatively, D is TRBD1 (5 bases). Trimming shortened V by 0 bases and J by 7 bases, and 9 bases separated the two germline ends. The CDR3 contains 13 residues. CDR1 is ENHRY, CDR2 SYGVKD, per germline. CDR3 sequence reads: CAISESRGVGYTF. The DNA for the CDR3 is TGTGCCATCAGTGAGTCCCGGGGCGTTGGCTACACCTTC.

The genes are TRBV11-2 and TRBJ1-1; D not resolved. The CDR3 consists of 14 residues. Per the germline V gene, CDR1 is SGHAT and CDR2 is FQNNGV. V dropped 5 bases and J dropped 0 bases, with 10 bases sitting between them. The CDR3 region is CASSRIQMNTEAFF. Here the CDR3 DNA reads TGTGCCAGCAGCCGAATACAGATGAACACTGAAGCTTTCTTT.

The CDR3 DNA reads TGTGCCATCAGCAACCCCGGTTCCGGCACAGATACGCAGTATTTT. It yields the protein CAISNPGSGTDTQYF. This sequence joins TRBV6-1 and TRBJ2-3; no clear D. Trimming removed 10 bases from V and 1 base from J, with 18 bases in between. Germline V gene sequence: CDR1 MNHNS, CDR2 SASEGT. The CDR3 spans 15 residues.

Here the CDR3 DNA reads TGTGCCAGCTCACCACGAATAGCGGGGACTTCTAGCACAGATACGCAGTATTTT. Encoded protein: CASSPRIAGTSSTDTQYF. The chain employs TRBV18 and TRBJ2-3; the match to TRBD2 covers 8 bases. This CDR3 has 18 residues. V shed 1 base, J shed 0 bases, and the junction held 9 bases outside the gene matches. From germline, CDR1 is KGHSH and CDR2 LQKENI.

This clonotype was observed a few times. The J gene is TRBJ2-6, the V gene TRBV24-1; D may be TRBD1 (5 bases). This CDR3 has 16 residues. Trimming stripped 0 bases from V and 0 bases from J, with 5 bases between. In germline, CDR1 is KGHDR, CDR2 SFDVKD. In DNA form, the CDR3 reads TGTGCCACCAGTGATTTGGACAGCTCTGGGGCCAACGTCCTGACTTTC. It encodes CATSDLDSSGANVLTF.

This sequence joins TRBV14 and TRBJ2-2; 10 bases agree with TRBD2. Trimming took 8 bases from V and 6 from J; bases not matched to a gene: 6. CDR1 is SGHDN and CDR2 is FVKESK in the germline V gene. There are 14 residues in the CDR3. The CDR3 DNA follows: TGTGCCAGCGGCCTAGCGGGAGCTCCCGGGGAGCTGTTTTTT. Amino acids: CASGLAGAPGELFF.

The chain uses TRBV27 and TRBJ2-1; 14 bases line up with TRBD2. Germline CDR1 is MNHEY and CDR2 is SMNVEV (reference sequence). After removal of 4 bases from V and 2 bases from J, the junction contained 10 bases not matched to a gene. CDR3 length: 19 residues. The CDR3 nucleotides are TGTGCCAGCAGTTCATACGGGACTAGCGGGAGTGCGGCCTACAATGAGCAGTTCTTC. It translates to CASSSYGTSGSAAYNEQFF.

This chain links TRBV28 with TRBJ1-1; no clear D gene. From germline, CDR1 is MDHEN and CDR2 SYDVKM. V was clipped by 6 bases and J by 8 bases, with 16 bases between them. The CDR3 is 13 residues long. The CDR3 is CASRLSPGREAFF. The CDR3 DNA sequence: TGTGCCAGCAGGCTATCACCCGGGAGGGAAGCTTTCTTT.

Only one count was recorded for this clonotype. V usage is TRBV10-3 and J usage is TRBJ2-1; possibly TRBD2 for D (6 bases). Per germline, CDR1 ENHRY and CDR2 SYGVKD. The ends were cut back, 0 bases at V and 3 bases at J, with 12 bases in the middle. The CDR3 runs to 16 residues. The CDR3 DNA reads TGTGCCATCAGTGAGTCTGAGGAGGGAGGCTACAATGAGCAGTTCTTC. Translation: CAISESEEGGYNEQFF.

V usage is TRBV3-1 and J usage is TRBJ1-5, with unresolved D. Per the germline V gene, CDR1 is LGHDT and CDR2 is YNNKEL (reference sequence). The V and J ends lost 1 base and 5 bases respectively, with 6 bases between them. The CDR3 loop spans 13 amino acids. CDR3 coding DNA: TGTGCCAGCAGCCAAGGACGTGATCAGCCCCAGCATTTT. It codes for CASSQGRDQPQHF. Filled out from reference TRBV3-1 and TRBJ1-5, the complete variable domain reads DTAVSQTPKYLVTQMGNDKSIKCEQNLGHDTMYWYKQDSKKFLKIMFSYNNKELIINETVPNRFSPKSPDKAHLNLHINSLELGDSAVYFCASSQGRDQPQHFGDGTRLSIL.

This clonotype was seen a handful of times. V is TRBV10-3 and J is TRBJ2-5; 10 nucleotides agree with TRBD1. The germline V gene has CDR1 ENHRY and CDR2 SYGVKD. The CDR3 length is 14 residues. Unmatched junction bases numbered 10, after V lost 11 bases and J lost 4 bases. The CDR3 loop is CAVSGQGRAETQYF. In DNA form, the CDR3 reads TGTGCCGTTTCGGGACAGGGGCGTGCAGAGACCCAGTACTTC.